The following is a T cell receptor beta chain sequence with its context. The CDR3 is 14 amino acids. Looked up from germline, CDR1 is KGHSH and CDR2 is LQKENI. The V and J ends lost 5 bases and 1 base respectively, with 6 bases between them. This sample is drawn from a study of blood T cell repertoires in COVID-19. Method: immunoSEQ multiplex PCR; TCRdb's copy keeps in-frame clones and lacks some. The sample lists some 250,000 clones, approximately 85% occurring once. This sequence originates from a woman aged 45-65 years who had recovered from COVID-19. Sequenced sample: PBMCs or T cells enriched from blood (not recorded which). The chain links TRBV18 to TRBJ2-6; no firm D call. CDR3 residues: CASSMASGANVLTF. DNA for the CDR3: TGTGCCAGCTCAATGGCTTCTGGGGCCAACGTCCTGACTTTC.